The T cell receptor beta chain described here comes from a study of molecular identifiers for immune sequencing clone quantification. TCRdb processed the PCR reads anew with MiXCR; each CDR3 protein has one entry. The repertoire holds approximately 97,000 distinct CDR3 sequences, with 35% as singletons. Libraries used about 18,000 to 1,000,000 sorted naive CD8 T cells and 10%, 30% or 50% RNA input. This clonotype was recorded a few times. This TCR came from a human donor in good health. Some libraries in this study had Jurkat cell RNA spiked in. Sequencing was performed on naive CD8+ T cells from blood, with Jurkat cell RNA spiked in. Subset here: FACS-sorted CD8+CD4-CCR7+CD45RA+ naive T cells.

CDR3 in amino acids: CASPRGRPPQHF. In nucleotides, the CDR3 is TGTGCCAGCCCCCGGGGCCGCCCGCCCCAGCATTTT. This rearrangement joins TRBV12-3 or TRBV12-4 to TRBJ1-5; tentative D call: TRBD1 (5 bases). The CDR3 is 12 residues long. Trimming left V 8 bases short and J 9 bases short, with 14 bases between.